This T cell receptor beta chain was found in a study of blood T cell repertoires in COVID-19. Study summary: COVID-19 samples from acute and convalescent phases originated in the United States, Italy and Spain. From T cells, B-cell-depleted T cells, or PBMCs came the material, which was cDNA or gDNA.

Germline loops: CDR1 MRHNA, CDR2 SNTAGT. V was shortened by 5 bases and J by 4 bases, with 9 bases between the two germline ends. The CDR3 has 13 amino acids. Authors' methods: Reference gene primer amplification gave estimated nucleated cell counts. Method: immunoSEQ multiplex PCR; TCRdb's copy keeps in-frame clones and lacks some. That table supplies the V and J calls and clone size; D and trimming were determined from the DNA. The sample consists of 150,000 or so clones, roughly 80% of them appearing once. The chain employs TRBV6-4 and TRBJ1-5; D unclear. Sequenced: peripheral blood. The TCR comes from a woman aged 60 to 75 with acute or convalescent COVID-19. CDR3 region: CASSREENQPQHF. Here the CDR3 DNA reads TGTGCCAGCAGTCGAGAGGAGAATCAGCCCCAGCATTTT.